This T cell receptor beta chain was sequenced for a study of CD8+ T cells in alopecia areata listed by TCRdb under 2018. For the wider study: Skin from C3H/HeJ donors aged about 6-12 months with spontaneous alopecia was grafted onto female C3H/HeJ recipients aged roughly 6-10 weeks. High-throughput TCRbeta sequencing was used to examine T cell clonal expansion in alopecia areata in both the C3H/HeJ mouse model and human patients. In humans, TCRbeta sequencing was performed on scalp tissue and on sorted CD4+ and CD8+ peripheral blood T cells from healthy controls and from patients with patchy or totalis/universalis alopecia areata. Scalp clonality was compared across normal scalp (n=4), patchy alopecia areata scalp (n=8), and alopecia totalis/universalis scalp (n=8). RNA came from the PAXgene miRNA kit for fixed scalp, the miRNeasy kit for PBMCs, and the RNeasy kit for mouse skin. Amplification of TCRbeta CDR3 regions was done by immunoSEQ multiplex PCR using 35 Vbeta forward primers and 13 Jbeta reverse primers.

Libraries were built with the immunoSEQ multiplex PCR assay. For TCR sequencing, RNA was extracted from every sample and reverse transcribed into cDNA to serve as template. First-strand cDNA was synthesized with SuperScript III using a 2:1 mix of oligo-dT and random hexamers. A synthetic immune receptor repertoire was used to measure amplification bias, and any remaining bias was corrected computationally. Libraries were sequenced on Illumina HiSeq with 60 bp reads covering the CDR3, read from J toward V. The study's own analysis went as follows. Raw reads were preprocessed for error removal, and CDR3 was defined according to IMGT conventions as running from the conserved cysteine to phenylalanine. Clonality was computed by normalizing Shannon entropy by log2 of the number of productive unique TCRs and subtracting the result from 1. Whether each scalp clone was CD4 or CD8 was inferred by checking scalp TCRbeta sequences against the CD4 and CD8 repertoires from sorted blood. Held by TCRdb, this immuneACCESS table contains in-frame sequences only and omits some clones. Under half of the omission traces to an unresolved V gene where checked; the cause of the rest is unknown. V and J calls and clone size are copied from that table; D and trimming were computed from the DNA. This sample was tabulated with some 110,000 clones, among which there are no singletons. Jointly, the top ten make up around a fifth of the sample.

Worth noting for this clone: Its antigen is not yet known. Gene names and germline sequences refer to the mouse in this case. The read falls 4 residues short of the CDR3 end, and the missing part is taken from the germline J gene.

Paper-wide results and their limitations: Unlike mouse skin, which is dominated by gammadelta T cells, normal human skin has resident alphabeta T cells that are also sequenced, and this complicates analysis of the scalp TCR repertoire. Compared with normal scalp, lesional scalp had higher clonality and more expanded CD8+ clones, particularly in alopecia totalis/universalis, a pattern that suggests antigenic drive. Shared TCR sequences between patients were less evident than in mice, which may be partly attributable to HLA diversity in the patient population.

V loses 1 base of germline sequence and J loses 4 bases, and the interval between the two ends is 4 bases. The CDR3 contains 13 residues, cysteine and phenylalanine counted. Of the CDR3's DNA, 27 bases were read; they are in frame from base 1. CDR1 NSQYPW and CDR2 LRSPGD were looked up in the germline V gene (reference sequence). The chain is assembled from TRBV1 and TRBJ2-2; the D segment cannot be called with confidence. The specimen sequenced was lesional skin. This receptor was identified in a C3H/HeJ mouse with alopecia areata. The mouse line in question has MHC haplotype H2-k. The CDR3 sequence is CTCSAGSTGQLYF. The DNA read from the CDR3 is TGCACCTGCAGTGCAGGTTCCACCGGG.